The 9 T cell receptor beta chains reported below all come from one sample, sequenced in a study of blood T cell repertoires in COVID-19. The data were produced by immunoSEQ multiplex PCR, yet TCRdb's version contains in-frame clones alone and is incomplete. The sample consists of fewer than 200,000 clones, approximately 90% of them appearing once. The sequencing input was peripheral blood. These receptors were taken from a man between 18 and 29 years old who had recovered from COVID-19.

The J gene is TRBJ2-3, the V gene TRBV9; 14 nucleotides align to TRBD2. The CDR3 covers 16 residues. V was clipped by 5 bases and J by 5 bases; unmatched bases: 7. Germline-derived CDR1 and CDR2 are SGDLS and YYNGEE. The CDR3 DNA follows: TGTGCCAGCAGGCGACTAGCGGGAGGGCCACTAGATACGCAGTATTTT. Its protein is CASRRLAGGPLDTQYF.

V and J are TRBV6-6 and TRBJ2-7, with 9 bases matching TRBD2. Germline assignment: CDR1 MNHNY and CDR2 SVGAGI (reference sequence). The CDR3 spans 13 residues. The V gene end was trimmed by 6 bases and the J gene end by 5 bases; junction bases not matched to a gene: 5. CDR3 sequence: CASSGAGGNEQYF. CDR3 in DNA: TGTGCCAGCAGCGGCGCGGGGGGGAACGAGCAGTACTTC.

CDR3 DNA: TGTGCCAGTATTGGGACTAGCGGGAGCGGAGATACGCAGTATTTT. Translating gives CASIGTSGSGDTQYF. The V gene is TRBV19, the J gene TRBJ2-3; TRBD2 matches 14 bases. The V gene end was trimmed by 7 bases and the J gene end by 5 bases; junction bases not matched to a gene: 5. From germline, CDR1 is LNHDA and CDR2 SQIVND (reference sequence). CDR3 length: 15 amino acids.

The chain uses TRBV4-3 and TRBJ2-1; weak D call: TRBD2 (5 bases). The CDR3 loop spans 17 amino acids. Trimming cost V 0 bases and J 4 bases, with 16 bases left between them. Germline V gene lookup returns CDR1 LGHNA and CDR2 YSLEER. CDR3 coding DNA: TGCGCCAGCAGCCAAGATCGCGGGTCCCCTCTATACAATGAGCAGTTCTTC. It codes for CASSQDRGSPLYNEQFF.

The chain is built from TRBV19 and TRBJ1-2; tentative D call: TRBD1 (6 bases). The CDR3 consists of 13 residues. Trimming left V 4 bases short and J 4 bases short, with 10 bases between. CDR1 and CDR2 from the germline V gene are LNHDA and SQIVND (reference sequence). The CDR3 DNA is TGTGCCAGTAGTAAGGACAGACTCTATGGCTACACCTTC. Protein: CASSKDRLYGYTF.

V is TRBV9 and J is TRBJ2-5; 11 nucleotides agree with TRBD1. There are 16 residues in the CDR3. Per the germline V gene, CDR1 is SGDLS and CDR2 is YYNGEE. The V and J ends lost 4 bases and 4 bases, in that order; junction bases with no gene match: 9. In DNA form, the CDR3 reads TGTGCCAGCAGCCCCGGGTCGGGACAGGGGGGAGAGACCCAGTACTTC. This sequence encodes CASSPGSGQGGETQYF.

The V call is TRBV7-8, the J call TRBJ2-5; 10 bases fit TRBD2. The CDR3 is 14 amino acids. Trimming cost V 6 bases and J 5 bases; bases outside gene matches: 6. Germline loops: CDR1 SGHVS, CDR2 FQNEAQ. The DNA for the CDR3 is TGTGCCAGCAGTAACCTAGCGGGAGATGAGACCCAGTACTTC. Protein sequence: CASSNLAGDETQYF.

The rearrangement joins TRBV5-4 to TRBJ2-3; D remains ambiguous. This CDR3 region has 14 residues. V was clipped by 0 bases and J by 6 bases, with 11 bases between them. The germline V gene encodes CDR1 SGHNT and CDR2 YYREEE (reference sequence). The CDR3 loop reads CASSLDRFSDTQYF. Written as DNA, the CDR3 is TGTGCCAGCAGCTTGGACAGATTCTCCGATACGCAGTATTTT.

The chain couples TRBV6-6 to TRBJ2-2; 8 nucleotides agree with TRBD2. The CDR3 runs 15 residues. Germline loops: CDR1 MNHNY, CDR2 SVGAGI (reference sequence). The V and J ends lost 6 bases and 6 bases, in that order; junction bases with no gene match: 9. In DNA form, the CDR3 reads TGTGCCAGCAGCCCGGGGGGGCGGGAGGCCGGGGAGCTGTTTTTT. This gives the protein CASSPGGREAGELFF.